The 13 T cell receptor beta chains in this list originate from one sample, sequenced in a study of T cells in lung cancer brain metastases. Sequenced by immunoSEQ multiplex PCR; TCRdb stores in-frame clones only, minus some. The sample shows about 4,900 clones, about 83% of them seen only once. Sequencing was done on a sample of tumor tissue from the primary lung tumor. All receptors come from a woman aged 45-65 years with non-small cell lung cancer.

V is TRBV5-4 and J is TRBJ2-4, with D unclear. Looked up from germline, CDR1 is SGHNT and CDR2 is YYREEE (reference sequence). The V end lost 3 bases, the J end lost 6 bases, and 10 bases lay between the germline ends. The CDR3 spans 13 residues. The CDR3 reads CASSSPVGNIQYF. The CDR3 DNA follows: TGTGCCAGCAGCTCCCCGGTTGGAAACATTCAGTACTTC.

Concerning this clone itself: The junction differs from germline at one of its ends, possibly a read error. The chain has TRBV7-7 and TRBJ1-1; D call uncertain. Germline lookup yields CDR1 SSHAT and CDR2 FNYEAQ (reference sequence). The CDR3 runs to 13 residues. Here the CDR3 DNA reads TGTGCTAGCAGCTTAGGTTCGAACACTGAAGCTTTCTTT. This gives the protein CASSLGSNTEAFF.

This sequence joins TRBV18 and TRBJ2-5; D may be TRBD1 (5 bases). The germline V gene has CDR1 KGHSH and CDR2 LQKENI. The ends were cut back, 1 base at V and 5 bases at J, with 8 bases in the middle. The CDR3 runs 13 residues. In DNA, the CDR3 is TGTGCCAGCTCACCACGACAGAGGGAGACCCAGTACTTC. It codes for CASSPRQRETQYF.

Regarding this clone: Compared with germline, one end of the junction differs, possibly owing to a read error. Other DNA sequences in the sample encode the same CDR3. The V call is TRBV18, the J call TRBJ2-3; D gene ambiguous. Germline values: CDR1 KGHSH, CDR2 LQKENI. The CDR3 has 15 residues. The CDR3, as DNA: TGTGCCAGTTCACCACCGGCAGCTAGCACAGATACGCAGTATTTT. Translation gives CASSPPAASTDTQYF.

The chain combines TRBV27 with TRBJ1-2, with D unresolved. CDR1 is MNHEY and CDR2 is SMNVEV in the germline V gene (reference sequence). The CDR3 consists of 13 residues. V shed 0 bases and J shed 6 bases, with 8 bases lying between them. In DNA form, the CDR3 reads TGTGCCAGCAGTTTATCGGTCAGACATGGCTACACCTTC. It specifies CASSLSVRHGYTF.

This chain links TRBV6-5 with TRBJ2-1; D unclear. With 7 bases removed from V and 0 bases from J, the gap between germline ends came to 10 bases. Per germline, CDR1 MNHEY and CDR2 SVGAGI. This CDR3 is built from 14 residues. The CDR3 sequence: CASNKRSSYNEQFF. As DNA, the CDR3 is TGTGCCAGCAACAAGAGAAGCTCCTACAATGAGCAGTTCTTC.

V usage is TRBV28 and J usage is TRBJ1-2, with D hard to call. CDR1 and CDR2 (germline): MDHEN, SYDVKM. The CDR3 totals 13 residues. V was cut by 9 bases and J by 1 base, with 12 bases left in between. In nucleotides, the CDR3 is TGTGCCAGTACCCGCCCCCTTAACTATGGCTACACCTTC. It translates to CASTRPLNYGYTF.

A few counts support this clone. The chain uses TRBV6-4 and TRBJ2-5; 9 bases fit TRBD2. From germline, CDR1 is MRHNA and CDR2 SNTAGT. The ends lost 3 bases at V and 2 bases at J; junction bases unmatched: 1. CDR3 length: 14 amino acids. In DNA, the CDR3 is TGTGCCAGCAGTGAAAGCGGGGGGCAAGAGACCCAGTACTTC. It yields the protein CASSESGGQETQYF.

V usage is TRBV6-5 and J usage is TRBJ1-3; D is uncertain. The length of the CDR3 is 12 residues. V lost 8 bases and J lost 0, with 5 bases in between. Germline lookup yields CDR1 MNHEY and CDR2 SVGAGI. The CDR3 here is CASQSSGNTIYF. DNA for the CDR3: TGTGCCAGCCAGAGCTCTGGAAACACCATATATTTT.

The CDR3 here is CASSKNRGREKLFF. DNA of the CDR3: TGTGCCAGCAGCAAGAACAGGGGGCGGGAAAAACTGTTTTTT. The chain couples TRBV6-5 to TRBJ1-4, with TRBD1 identical over 9 bases. The CDR3 sequence is 14 residues long. V lost 6 bases to trimming and J lost 8 bases; unmatched junction nucleotides: 7. Germline CDR1 and CDR2: MNHEY and SVGAGI.

The chain has TRBV18 and TRBJ2-5, with unresolved D. Trimming shortened V by 2 bases and J by 3 bases, and 4 bases separated the two germline ends. The CDR3 runs to 12 residues. CDR1 and CDR2 from the germline V gene are KGHSH and LQKENI. CDR3: CASSPIEETQYF. In DNA form, the CDR3 reads TGTGCCAGCTCACCAATAGAAGAGACCCAGTACTTC.

The gene calls are TRBV28 and TRBJ1-4; D remains ambiguous. Between the trimmed V and J ends, which lost 8 bases and 7 bases, there was a span of 20 bases. Per germline, CDR1 MDHEN and CDR2 SYDVKM. The CDR3 length is 15 residues. The CDR3 DNA is TGTGCCAGCGAAGATGATAGAGGCTTTAGTGAAAAACTGTTTTTT. This sequence encodes CASEDDRGFSEKLFF.

Note on this clone: The junction differs from germline at one of its ends, possibly a read error. The same CDR3 arises from other DNA sequences in this sample as well. The chain carries TRBV6-4 and TRBJ2-2, with D perhaps TRBD1 (6 bases). The CDR3 loop spans 13 amino acids. The germline CDR1 and CDR2 sequences are MRHNA and SNTAGT. The CDR3, as DNA: TGTGCTAGCAGCTCAGGGGCCACCGGGGAGCTGTTTTTT. This translates into CASSSGATGELFF.